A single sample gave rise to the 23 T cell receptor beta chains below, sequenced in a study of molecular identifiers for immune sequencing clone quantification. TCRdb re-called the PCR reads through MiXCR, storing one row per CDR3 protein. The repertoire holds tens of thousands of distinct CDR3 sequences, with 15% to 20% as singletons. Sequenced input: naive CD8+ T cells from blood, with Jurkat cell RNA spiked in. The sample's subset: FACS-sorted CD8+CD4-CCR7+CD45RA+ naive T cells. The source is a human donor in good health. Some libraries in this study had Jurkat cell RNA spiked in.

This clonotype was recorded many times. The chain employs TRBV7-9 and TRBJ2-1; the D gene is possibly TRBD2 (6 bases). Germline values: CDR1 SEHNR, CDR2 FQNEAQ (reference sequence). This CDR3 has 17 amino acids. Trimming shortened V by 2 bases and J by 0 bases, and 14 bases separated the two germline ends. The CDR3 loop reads CASSLLGAGSSYNEQFF. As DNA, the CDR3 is TGTGCCAGCAGCTTATTAGGGGCGGGAAGCTCCTACAATGAGCAGTTCTTC.

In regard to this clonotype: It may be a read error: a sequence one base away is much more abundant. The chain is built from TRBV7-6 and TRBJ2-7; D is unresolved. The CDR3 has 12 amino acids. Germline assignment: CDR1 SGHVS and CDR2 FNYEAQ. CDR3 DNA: TGTGCCAACAGCCCGAATTCCTACGAGCAGTACTTC. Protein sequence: CANSPNSYEQYF. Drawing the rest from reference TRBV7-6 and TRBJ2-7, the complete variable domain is GAGVSQSPRYKVTKRGQDVALRCDPISGHVSLYWYRQALGQGPEFLTYFNYEAQQDKSGLPNDRFSAERPEGSISTLTIQRTEQRDSAMYRCANSPNSYEQYFGPGTRLTVT.

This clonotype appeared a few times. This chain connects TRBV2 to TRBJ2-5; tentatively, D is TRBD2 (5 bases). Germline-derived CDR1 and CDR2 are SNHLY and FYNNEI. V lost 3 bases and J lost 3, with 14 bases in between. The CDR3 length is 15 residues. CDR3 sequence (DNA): TGTGCCAGCAGTGATGAGGGCTGGGTTGAAGAGACCCAGTACTTC. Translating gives CASSDEGWVEETQYF.

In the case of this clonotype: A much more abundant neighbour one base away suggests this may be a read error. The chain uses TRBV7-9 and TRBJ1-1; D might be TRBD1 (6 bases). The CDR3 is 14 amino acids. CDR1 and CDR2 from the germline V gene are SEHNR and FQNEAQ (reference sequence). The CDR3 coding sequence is TGTGCCAGCAGCTTCGTTGAGGGGGGAACTGGAGCTTTCTTT. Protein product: CASSFVEGGTGAFF.

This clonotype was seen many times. CDR3: CASSPRLGADTEAFF. CDR3 sequence (DNA): TGTGCCAGCAGCCCTCGTTTGGGGGCGGACACTGAAGCTTTCTTT. This sequence joins TRBV9 and TRBJ1-1; D is possibly TRBD1 (6 bases). Germline V lookup: CDR1 SGDLS, CDR2 YYNGEE. Between the trimmed V and J ends, which lost 4 bases and 3 bases, there was a span of 16 bases. The CDR3 consists of 15 residues.

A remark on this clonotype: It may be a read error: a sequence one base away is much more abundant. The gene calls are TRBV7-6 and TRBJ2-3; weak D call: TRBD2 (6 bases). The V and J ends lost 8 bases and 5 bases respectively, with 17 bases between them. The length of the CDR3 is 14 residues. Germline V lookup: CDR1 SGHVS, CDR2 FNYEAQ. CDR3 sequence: CASGVVPEGDTQYF. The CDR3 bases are TGTGCCAGCGGCGTGGTGCCGGAGGGAGATACGCAGTATTTT.

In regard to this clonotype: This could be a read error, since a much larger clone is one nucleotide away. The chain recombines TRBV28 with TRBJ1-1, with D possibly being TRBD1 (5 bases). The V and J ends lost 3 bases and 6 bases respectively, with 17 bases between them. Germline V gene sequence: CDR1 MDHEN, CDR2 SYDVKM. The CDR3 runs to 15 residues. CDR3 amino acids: CASSFPLGESAEAFF. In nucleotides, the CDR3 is TGTGCCAGCAGTTTTCCTTTAGGGGAGAGTGCTGAAGCTTTCTTT.

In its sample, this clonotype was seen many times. The DNA for the CDR3 is TGTGCCAGCGGGAGGGTTTCCTACAATGAGCAGTTCTTC. Translation: CASGRVSYNEQFF. V usage is TRBV13 and J usage is TRBJ2-1; TRBD2 aligns across 7 bases. Per germline, CDR1 PRHDT and CDR2 FYEKMQ (reference sequence). V lost 8 bases, J lost 1 base, and 2 bases stayed unmatched. CDR3 length equals 13 residues.

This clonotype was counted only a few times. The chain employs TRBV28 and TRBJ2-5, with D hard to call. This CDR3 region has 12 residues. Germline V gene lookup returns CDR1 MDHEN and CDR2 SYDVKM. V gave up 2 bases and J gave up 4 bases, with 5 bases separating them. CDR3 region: CASSLGVETQYF. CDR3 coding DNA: TGTGCCAGCAGTTTAGGGGTAGAGACCCAGTACTTC.

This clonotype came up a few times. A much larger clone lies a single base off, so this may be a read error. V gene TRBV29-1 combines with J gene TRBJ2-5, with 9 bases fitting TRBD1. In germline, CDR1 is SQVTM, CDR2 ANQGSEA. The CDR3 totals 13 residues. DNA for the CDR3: TGCGGCTTCGACAGGGGGATGATCGAGACCCAGTACTTC. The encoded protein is CGFDRGMIETQYF.

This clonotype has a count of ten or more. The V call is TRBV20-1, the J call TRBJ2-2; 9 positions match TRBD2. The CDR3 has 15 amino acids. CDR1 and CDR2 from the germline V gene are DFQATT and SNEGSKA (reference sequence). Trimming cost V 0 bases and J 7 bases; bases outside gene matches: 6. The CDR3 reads CSAREPGTSYGELFF. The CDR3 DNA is TGCAGTGCTAGAGAGCCCGGGACTAGCTACGGGGAGCTGTTTTTT.

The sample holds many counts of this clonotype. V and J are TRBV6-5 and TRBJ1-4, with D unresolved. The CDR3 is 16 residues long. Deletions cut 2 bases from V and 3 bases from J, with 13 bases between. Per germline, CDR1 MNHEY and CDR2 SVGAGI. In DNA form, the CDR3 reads TGTGCCAGCAGTTACCGACTCGGTCGGCCTAATGAAAAACTGTTTTTT. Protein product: CASSYRLGRPNEKLFF.

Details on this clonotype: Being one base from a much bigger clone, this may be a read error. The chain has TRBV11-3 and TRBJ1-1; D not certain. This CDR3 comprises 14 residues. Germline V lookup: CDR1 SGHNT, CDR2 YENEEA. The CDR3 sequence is CASSPLAMYTKAFF. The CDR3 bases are TGTGCCAGCAGCCCCCTCGCTATGTACACTAAAGCTTTCTTT.

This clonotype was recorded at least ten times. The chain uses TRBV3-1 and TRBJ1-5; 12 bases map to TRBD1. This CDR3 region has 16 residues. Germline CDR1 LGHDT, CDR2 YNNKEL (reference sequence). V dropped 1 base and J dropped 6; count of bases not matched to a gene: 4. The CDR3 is CASSQGWDRGPQPQHF. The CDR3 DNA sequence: TGTGCCAGCAGCCAAGGCTGGGACAGGGGGCCTCAGCCCCAGCATTTT.

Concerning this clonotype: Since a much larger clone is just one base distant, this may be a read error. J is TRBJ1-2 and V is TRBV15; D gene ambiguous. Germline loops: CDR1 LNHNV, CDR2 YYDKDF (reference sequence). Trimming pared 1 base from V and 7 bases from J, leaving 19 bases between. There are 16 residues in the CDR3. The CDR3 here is CATSRGGGEFACGYTF. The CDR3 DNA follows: TGTGCCACCAGCAGAGGTGGTGGAGAGTTTGCCTGTGGCTACACCTTC.

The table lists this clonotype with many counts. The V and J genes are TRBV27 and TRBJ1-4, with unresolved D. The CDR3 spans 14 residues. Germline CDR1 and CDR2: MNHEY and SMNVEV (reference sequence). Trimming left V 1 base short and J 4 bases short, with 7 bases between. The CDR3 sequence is CASSLLGYNEKLFF. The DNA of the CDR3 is TGTGCCAGCAGTTTATTAGGTTATAATGAAAAACTGTTTTTT.

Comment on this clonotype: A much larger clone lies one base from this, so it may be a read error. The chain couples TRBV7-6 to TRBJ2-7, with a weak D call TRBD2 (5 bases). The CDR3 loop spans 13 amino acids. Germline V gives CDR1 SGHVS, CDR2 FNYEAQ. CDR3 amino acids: CASILAGNYEQYF. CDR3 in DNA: TGTGCCAGCATCTTAGCCGGGAATTACGAGCAGTACTTC.

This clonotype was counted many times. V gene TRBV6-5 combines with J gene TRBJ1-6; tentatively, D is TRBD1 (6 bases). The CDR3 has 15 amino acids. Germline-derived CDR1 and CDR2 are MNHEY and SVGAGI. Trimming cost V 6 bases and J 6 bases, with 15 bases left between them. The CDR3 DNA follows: TGTGCCAGCAGCTACAGGGTACAGCTTAATTCACCCCTCCACTTT. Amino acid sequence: CASSYRVQLNSPLHF.

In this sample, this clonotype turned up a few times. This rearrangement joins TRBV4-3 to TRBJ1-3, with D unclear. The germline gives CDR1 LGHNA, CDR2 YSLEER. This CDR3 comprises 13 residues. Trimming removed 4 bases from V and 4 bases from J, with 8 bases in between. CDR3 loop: CASSPTLGNTIYF. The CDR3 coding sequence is TGCGCCAGCAGCCCCACCCTAGGAAACACCATATATTTT.

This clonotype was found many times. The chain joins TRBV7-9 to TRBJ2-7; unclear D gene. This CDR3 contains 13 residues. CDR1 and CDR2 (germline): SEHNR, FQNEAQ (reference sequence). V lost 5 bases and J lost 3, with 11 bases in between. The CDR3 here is CASSPPLGYEQYF. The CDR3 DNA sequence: TGTGCCAGCAGCCCCCCGTTGGGCTACGAGCAGTACTTC.

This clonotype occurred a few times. The CDR3 region has the DNA TGCAGCGTAGGGACAGGTTCTGGCTACACCTTC. Translated: CSVGTGSGYTF. The V and J genes are TRBV29-1 and TRBJ1-2; TRBD1 aligns across 8 bases. Germline CDR1 SQVTM, CDR2 ANQGSEA. J gave up 7 bases and V 6 bases, and 4 bases lay outside the gene matches. The length of the CDR3 is 11 residues.

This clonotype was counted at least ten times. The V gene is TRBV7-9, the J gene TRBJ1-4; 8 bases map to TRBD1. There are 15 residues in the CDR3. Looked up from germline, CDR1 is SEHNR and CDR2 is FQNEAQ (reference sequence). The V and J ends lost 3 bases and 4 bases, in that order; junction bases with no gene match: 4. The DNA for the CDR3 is TGTGCCAGCAGCTTCACAGGGGGGGATAATGAAAAACTGTTTTTT. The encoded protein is CASSFTGGDNEKLFF.

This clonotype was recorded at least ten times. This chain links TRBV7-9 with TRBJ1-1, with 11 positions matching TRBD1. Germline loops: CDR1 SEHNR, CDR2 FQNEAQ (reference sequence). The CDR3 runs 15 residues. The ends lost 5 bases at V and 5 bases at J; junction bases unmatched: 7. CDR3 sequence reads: CASSLGQGEMTEAFF. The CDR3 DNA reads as TGTGCCAGCAGCCTGGGACAGGGGGAGATGACTGAAGCTTTCTTT.